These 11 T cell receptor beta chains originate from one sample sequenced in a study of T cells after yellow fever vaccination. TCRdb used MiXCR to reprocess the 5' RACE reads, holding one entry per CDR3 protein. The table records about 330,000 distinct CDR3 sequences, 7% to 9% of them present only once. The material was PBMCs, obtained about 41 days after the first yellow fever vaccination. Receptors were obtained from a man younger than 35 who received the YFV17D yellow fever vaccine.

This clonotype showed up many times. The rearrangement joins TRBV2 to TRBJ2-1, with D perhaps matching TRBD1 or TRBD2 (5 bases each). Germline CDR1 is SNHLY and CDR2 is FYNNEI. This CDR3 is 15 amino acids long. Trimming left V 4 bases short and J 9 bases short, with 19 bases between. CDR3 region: CASSGTPVGVAEQFF. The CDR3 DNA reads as TGTGCCAGCAGTGGCACTCCGGTGGGGGTAGCTGAGCAGTTCTTC. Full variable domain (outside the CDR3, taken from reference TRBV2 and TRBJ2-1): EPEVTQTPSHQVTQMGQEVILRCVPISNHLYFYWYRQILGQKVEFLVSFYNNEISEKSEIFDDQFSVERPDGSNFTLKIRSTKLEDSAMYFCASSGTPVGVAEQFFGPGTRLTVL.

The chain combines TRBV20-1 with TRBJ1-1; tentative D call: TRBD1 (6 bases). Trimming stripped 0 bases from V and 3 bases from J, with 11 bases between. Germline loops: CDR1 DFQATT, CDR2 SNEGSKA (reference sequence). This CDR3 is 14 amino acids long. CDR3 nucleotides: TGCAGTGCTAGAGAAGGGGGTGGGGACACTGAAGCTTTCTTT. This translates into CSAREGGGDTEAFF.

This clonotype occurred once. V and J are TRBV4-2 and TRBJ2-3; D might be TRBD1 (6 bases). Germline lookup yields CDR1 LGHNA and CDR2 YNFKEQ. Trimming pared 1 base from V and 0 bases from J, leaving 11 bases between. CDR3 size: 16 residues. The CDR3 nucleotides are TGTGCCAGCAGCCAAGGTGACAGGCCCAGCACAGATACGCAGTATTTT. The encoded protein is CASSQGDRPSTDTQYF.

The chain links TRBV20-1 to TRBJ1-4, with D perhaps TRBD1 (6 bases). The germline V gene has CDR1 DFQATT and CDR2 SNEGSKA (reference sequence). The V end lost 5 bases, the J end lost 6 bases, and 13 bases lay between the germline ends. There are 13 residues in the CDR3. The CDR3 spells CSAGAGVHEKLFF. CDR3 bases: TGCAGTGCTGGCGCAGGGGTGCATGAAAAACTGTTTTTT.

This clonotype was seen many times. CDR3: CASSSTPNTEAFF. The CDR3 bases are TGTGCCAGCAGCTCGACACCCAACACTGAAGCTTTCTTT. V is TRBV7-6 and J is TRBJ1-1; D gene unclear. V was trimmed by 4 bases and J by 2 bases, leaving 8 bases between them. The CDR3 consists of 13 residues. Germline loops: CDR1 SGHVS, CDR2 FNYEAQ.

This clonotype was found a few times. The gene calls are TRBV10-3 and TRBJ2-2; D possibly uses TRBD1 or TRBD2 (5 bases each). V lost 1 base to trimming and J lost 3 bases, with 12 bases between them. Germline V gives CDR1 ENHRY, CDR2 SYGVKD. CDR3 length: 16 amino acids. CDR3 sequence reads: CAISELGVGDTGELFF. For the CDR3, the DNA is TGTGCCATCAGTGAGTTGGGGGTCGGGGACACCGGGGAGCTGTTTTTT.

The CDR3 protein is CASSGLFAVSSNQPQHF. The DNA for the CDR3 is TGTGCCAGTAGCGGGCTATTCGCGGTGTCCAGCAATCAGCCCCAGCATTTT. V and J are TRBV19 and TRBJ1-5; D call uncertain. CDR3 size: 17 residues. V was clipped by 6 bases and J by 1 base, with 19 bases between them. Per the germline V gene, CDR1 is LNHDA and CDR2 is SQIVND (reference sequence). Based on the CDR3 plus reference TRBV19 and TRBJ1-5, the full variable domain is DGGITQSPKYLFRKEGQNVTLSCEQNLNHDAMYWYRQDPGQGLRLIYYSQIVNDFQKGDIAEGYSVSREKKESFPLTVTSAQKNPTAFYLCASSGLFAVSSNQPQHFGDGTRLSIL.

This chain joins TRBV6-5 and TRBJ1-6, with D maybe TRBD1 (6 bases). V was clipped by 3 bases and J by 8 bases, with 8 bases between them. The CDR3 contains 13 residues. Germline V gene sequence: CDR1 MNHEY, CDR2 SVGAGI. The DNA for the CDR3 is TGTGCCAGCAGTTATTACAGGGATTCACCCCTCCACTTT. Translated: CASSYYRDSPLHF.

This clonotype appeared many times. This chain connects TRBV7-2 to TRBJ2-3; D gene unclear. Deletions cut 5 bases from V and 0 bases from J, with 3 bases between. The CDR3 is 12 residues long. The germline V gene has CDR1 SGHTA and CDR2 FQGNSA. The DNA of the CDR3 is TGTGCCAGCAGCATAAGCACAGATACGCAGTATTTT. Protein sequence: CASSISTDTQYF. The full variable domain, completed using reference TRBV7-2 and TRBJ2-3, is GAGVSQSPSNKVTEKGKDVELRCDPISGHTALYWYRQSLGQGLEFLIYFQGNSAPDKSGLPSDRFSAERTGGSVSTLTIQRTQQEDSAVYLCASSISTDTQYFGPGTRLTVL.

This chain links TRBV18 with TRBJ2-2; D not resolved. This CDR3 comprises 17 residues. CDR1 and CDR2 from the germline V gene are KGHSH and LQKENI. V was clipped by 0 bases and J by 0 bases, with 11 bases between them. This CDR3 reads CASSPPRFRSNTGELFF. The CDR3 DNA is TGTGCCAGCTCACCACCGAGGTTCAGGTCGAACACCGGGGAGCTGTTTTTT.

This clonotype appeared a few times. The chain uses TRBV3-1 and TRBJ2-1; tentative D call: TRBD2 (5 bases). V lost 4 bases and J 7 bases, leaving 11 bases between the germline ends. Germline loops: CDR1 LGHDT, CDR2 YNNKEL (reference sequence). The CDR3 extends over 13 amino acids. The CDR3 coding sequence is TGTGCCAGCAGCCCCCGCAGAGGGAATGAGCAGTTCTTC. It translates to CASSPRRGNEQFF.